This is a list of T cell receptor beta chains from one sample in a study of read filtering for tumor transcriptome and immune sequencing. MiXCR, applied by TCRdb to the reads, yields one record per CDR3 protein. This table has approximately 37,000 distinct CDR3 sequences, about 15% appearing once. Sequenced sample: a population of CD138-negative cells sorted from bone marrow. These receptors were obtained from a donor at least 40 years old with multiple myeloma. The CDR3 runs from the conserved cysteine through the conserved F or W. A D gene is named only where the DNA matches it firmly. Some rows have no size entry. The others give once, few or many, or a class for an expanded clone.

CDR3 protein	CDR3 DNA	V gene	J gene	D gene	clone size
CATSEPGDVKTQYF	TGTGCCACCAGTGAGCCAGGGGATGTGAAGACCCAGTACTTC	TRBV24-1	TRBJ2-5	NA	NA
CASSLPGTGDYEQYF	TGTGCCAGCAGCTTGCCCGGGACAGGCGATTACGAGCAGTACTTC	TRBV13	TRBJ2-7	TRBD1	many
CSASQGDEQYF	TGCAGTGCTAGTCAAGGGGACGAGCAGTACTTC	TRBV20-1	TRBJ2-7	NA	many
CSVGKRGGVGSEALF	TGCAGCGTGGGAAAGCGGGGAGGGGTGGGATCTGAAGCCCTCTTT	TRBV29-1	TRBJ1-1	NA	NA
CSARMIGTDTQYF	TGCAGTGCTAGGATGATTGGTACAGATACGCAGTATTTT	TRBV20-1	TRBJ2-3	NA	many
CASSVAGESSYEQYF	TGCGCCAGCAGCGTTGCAGGGGAAAGCTCCTACGAGCAGTACTTC	TRBV4-1	TRBJ2-7	NA	many
CASSPRAGGYNEQFF	TGTGCCAGCAGCCCTCGGGCGGGGGGGTACAATGAGCAGTTCTTC	TRBV4-2	TRBJ2-1	TRBD2	many
CASSLALGYQPQHF	TGTGCCAGCAGCTTAGCCCTTGGTTATCAGCCCCAGCATTTT	TRBV7-2	TRBJ1-5	NA	many
CASSQLLYSNQPQHF	TGTGCCAGCAGTCAACTTTTATATAGCAATCAGCCCCAGCATTTT	TRBV6-1	TRBJ1-5	NA	many
CASSLVAAGGVDEQFF	TGTGCCAGCAGCTTAGTAGCCGCGGGGGGCGTTGATGAGCAGTTCTTC	TRBV7-2	TRBJ2-1	TRBD2	many
CASSHLRDPEAFF	TGTGCCAGCTCACACCTAAGGGACCCCGAAGCTTTCTTT	TRBV18	TRBJ1-1	NA	many
CASSHPRGAGETQYF	TGTGCCAGCAGCCACCCGCGGGGGGCCGGAGAGACCCAGTACTTC	TRBV3-1	TRBJ2-5	TRBD2	many
CSPIGTKQETQYF	TGCAGTCCGATCGGGACTAAGCAAGAGACCCAGTACTTC	TRBV20-1	TRBJ2-5	TRBD2	many
CASSLVGHGELFF	TGTGCCAGCAGCTTGGTGGGGCACGGGGAGCTGTTTTTT	TRBV5-6	TRBJ2-2	NA	many
CASSPTIGFSFNEQFF	TGTGCCAGCAGCCCTACTATCGGTTTTAGTTTCAATGAGCAGTTCTTC	TRBV9	TRBJ2-1	NA	many
CASSLQALNTEAFF	TGCGCCAGCAGCCTTCAAGCATTGAACACTGAAGCTTTCTTT	TRBV4-1	TRBJ1-1	NA	many
CATSEGGDNQPQHF	TGTGCCACCAGTGAAGGGGGGGACAATCAGCCCCAGCATTTT	TRBV24-1	TRBJ1-5	NA	many
CSAPLGGSTDTQYF	TGCAGTGCTCCCCTTGGGGGTAGCACAGATACGCAGTATTTT	TRBV20-1	TRBJ2-3	NA	many
CASSLAERTQHF	TGTGCCAGCAGCTTAGCAGAGAGAACTCAGCATTTT	TRBV7-2	TRBJ1-5	NA	many
CASSIVGYNEQFF	TGTGCCAGTAGTATAGTGGGGTACAATGAGCAGTTCTTC	TRBV19	TRBJ2-1	NA	many
CSVGGLQETQYF	TGCAGCGTTGGGGGACTACAAGAGACCCAGTACTTC	TRBV29-1	TRBJ2-5	TRBD2	NA
CASSDDWTSGEQFF	TGTGCCAGCAGTGATGATTGGACTAGCGGAGAGCAGTTCTTC	TRBV6-4	TRBJ2-1	TRBD2	medium-sized
CASSPSLADTEAFF	TGTGCCAGCTCACCTAGTCTAGCGGACACTGAAGCTTTCTTT	TRBV18	TRBJ1-1	NA	few
CSSTMNTEAFF	TGCAGTTCCACCATGAACACTGAAGCTTTCTTT	TRBV20-1	TRBJ1-1	NA	many
CASSTPGQGFTDTQYF	TGTGCCAGCAGCACCCCGGGACAGGGATTCACAGATACGCAGTATTTT	TRBV7-2	TRBJ2-3	TRBD1	NA
CASSQEAGAITGELFF	TGCGCCAGCAGCCAAGAGGCGGGGGCAATAACCGGGGAGCTGTTTTTT	TRBV4-1	TRBJ2-2	NA	many
CASSLHAGSNTGELSF	TGTGCCAGCAGTTTACACGCAGGATCTAACACCGGGGAGCTGTCTTTT	TRBV27	TRBJ2-2	NA	NA
CASSEVSGYTDTQYF	TGTGCCAGCAGTGAAGTTAGCGGTTACACAGATACGCAGTATTTT	TRBV2	TRBJ2-3	NA	NA
CSARGQGSQPQHF	TGCAGTGCTAGAGGACAGGGCAGCCAGCCCCAGCATTTT	TRBV20-1	TRBJ1-5	TRBD1	many
CASSLGRGESTEAFF	TGCGCCAGCAGCTTGGGAAGGGGGGAGAGCACTGAAGCTTTCTTT	TRBV5-1	TRBJ1-1	NA	many
CASSSMGQFRYSNQPQHF	TGTGCCAGCAGTTCCATGGGACAGTTTCGTTATAGCAATCAGCCCCAGCATTTT	TRBV27	TRBJ1-5	TRBD1	many
CASSLGGRDLTEAFF	TGTGCCAGCAGCCTTGGGGGTCGAGATCTCACTGAAGCTTTCTTT	TRBV7-2	TRBJ1-1	NA	many
CASSRTGTGGVANEKLFF	TGTGCCAGCAGCAGAACCGGGACAGGGGGCGTCGCTAATGAAAAACTGTTTTTT	TRBV28	TRBJ1-4	TRBD1	few
CASSWTPTGTTEASF	TGTGCCAGCAGCTGGACCCCTACAGGAACCACTGAAGCTTCCTTT	TRBV5-4	TRBJ1-1	NA	many
CASNPGGGYTF	TGTGCCAGCAACCCGGGAGGGGGCTACACCTTC	TRBV6-6	TRBJ1-2	NA	many